This entry is about one T cell receptor (beta chain). The antigen is unknown. The data are from a study of T cell responses to AZD1222 COVID-19 vaccine. General observations from the study: Possibly, clonal diversity was underestimated; donors were largely white British and included more females.

V shed 7 bases, J shed 5 bases, and the junction held 8 bases outside the gene matches. This CDR3 comprises 14 residues. In germline, CDR1 is MGHDK, CDR2 SYGVNS. The assay was immunoSEQ multiplex PCR, and TCRdb's table has in-frame clones only and misses some. The sample records some 180,000 clones, approximately 92% being singletons. The sequence derives from an adult in good health. The chain links TRBV25-1 to TRBJ1-1; 9 nucleotides agree with TRBD1. Here the sequenced sample was peripheral blood, taken on day 0 of AZD1222 vaccination. CDR3 amino acids: CASNQTGGWTEAFF. DNA for the CDR3: TGTGCCAGCAATCAGACAGGGGGTTGGACTGAAGCTTTCTTT.